Below, 2 T cell receptor beta chains from the same sample are listed, as sequenced in a study of cytomegalovirus exposure and HLA in healthy donors. PCR was performed using 60 Vbeta and 13 Jbeta primers. Using immunoSEQ multiplex PCR, the repertoire was profiled, and TCRdb retains in-frame clones only, with some absent. The table has under 150,000 clones, roughly 65% seen once. Sequenced sample: PBMCs. The origin of the receptors is a man between 40 and 49 years old in good health and CMV-seropositive.

This chain links TRBV2 with TRBJ1-4, with unresolved D. CDR1 and CDR2 from the germline V gene are SNHLY and FYNNEI. The CDR3 spans 12 residues. Trimming took off 0 bases at V and 8 bases at J, with 4 bases between the two ends. CDR3 nucleotides: TGTGCCAGCAGTGAAGCGGAGGAAAAACTGTTTTTT. Protein sequence: CASSEAEEKLFF.

The chain links TRBV5-1 to TRBJ2-2, with 14 bases aligning to TRBD2. V lost 3 bases to trimming and J lost 1 base; unmatched junction nucleotides: 8. The CDR3 is 19 amino acids. Germline V CDR1 and CDR2: SGHRS, YFSETQ. The DNA of the CDR3 is TGCGCCAGCAGCTCCCAGACTAGCGGGGGGGCCCTGAACACCGGGGAGCTGTTTTTT. It translates to CASSSQTSGGALNTGELFF.